One and the same sample provided the 32 T cell receptor beta chains below, sequenced in a study of OX40 agonist ivuxolimab in advanced cancers. Assay: immunoSEQ multiplex PCR; the TCRdb copy retains only in-frame clones and omits some. The table lists tens of thousands of clones, about 80% of them singletons. The sample consisted of CD4+ or CD8+ T cells sorted from blood, taken in a trial of the OX40 agonist ivuxolimab. These TCRs come from an adult with an advanced solid tumor such as melanoma, head and neck, liver or kidney cancer.

This clone is a singleton in its sample. This chain uses TRBV7-2 with TRBJ1-1; no firm D call. The length of the CDR3 is 14 residues. V dropped 0 bases and J dropped 0 bases, with 5 bases sitting between them. CDR1 and CDR2 from the germline V gene are SGHTA and FQGNSA. CDR3 nucleotides: TGTGCCAGCAGCTTAGCTGCTTTGAACACTGAAGCTTTCTTT. It yields the protein CASSLAALNTEAFF.

This sequence joins TRBV4-1 and TRBJ1-1, with D tentatively TRBD1 (5 bases). This CDR3 has 14 amino acids. V was shortened by 4 bases and J by 0 bases, with 9 bases between the two germline ends. Germline lookup yields CDR1 MGHRA and CDR2 YSYEKL. This CDR3 reads CASSPGTVNTEAFF. CDR3 coding DNA: TGCGCCAGCAGCCCCGGGACTGTGAACACTGAAGCTTTCTTT.

The genes are TRBV14 and TRBJ2-1; TRBD1 matches 7 bases. The germline V gene encodes CDR1 SGHDN and CDR2 FVKESK. This CDR3 spans 16 amino acids. V gave up 4 bases and J gave up 2 bases; unmatched junction bases: 8. CDR3 loop: CASSRPRGPAYNEQFF. CDR3 nucleotides: TGTGCCAGCAGCCGACCAAGGGGGCCCGCCTACAATGAGCAGTTCTTC.

This clone occurred many times. This rearrangement joins TRBV11-2 to TRBJ2-7; possibly TRBD1 for D (6 bases). Germline V CDR1 and CDR2: SGHAT, FQNNGV. The CDR3 covers 14 residues. V dropped 3 bases and J dropped 3 bases, with 12 bases sitting between them. CDR3 DNA sequence: TGTGCCAGCAGCTTGGACCGGGACAACTACGAGCAGTACTTC. Amino acid sequence: CASSLDRDNYEQYF.

The rearrangement links TRBV29-1 to TRBJ1-2, with no clear D. The CDR3 is 13 residues long. Germline CDR1 is SQVTM and CDR2 is ANQGSEA. V lost 5 bases, J lost 6 bases, and 16 bases lay in between. The CDR3 bases are TGCAGCGTTTCCCGGACCCAGAATCATGGCTACACCTTC. Amino acids: CSVSRTQNHGYTF.

DNA for the CDR3: TGTGCCAGCAGCCAAGATCCTGCGGGCACAGATACGCAGTATTTT. This codes for CASSQDPAGTDTQYF. V is TRBV4-2 and J is TRBJ2-3; D ambiguous. Germline V CDR1 and CDR2: LGHNA, YNFKEQ. The CDR3 extends over 15 amino acids. V was clipped by 0 bases and J by 1 base, with 8 bases between them.

This clone turned up a few times. J is TRBJ2-7 and V is TRBV2, with D unclear. There are 13 residues in the CDR3. The germline V gene has CDR1 SNHLY and CDR2 FYNNEI. V was pared by 6 bases and J by 6 bases, with 15 bases between. The CDR3 nucleotides read TGTGCCAGCAGATACGACCCGAACGGCGAGCAGTACTTC. Residues: CASRYDPNGEQYF.

There are a few counts of this clone. This chain links TRBV5-1 with TRBJ1-2; D gene ambiguous. Germline CDR1 and CDR2: SGHRS and YFSETQ. This CDR3 contains 13 residues. The V end was cut by 2 bases, the J end by 2 bases, with 7 bases between. CDR3 in amino acids: CASSFTGNYGYTF. As DNA, the CDR3 is TGCGCCAGCAGCTTTACGGGCAACTATGGCTACACCTTC.

V gene TRBV2 combines with J gene TRBJ2-5; D not resolved. Germline V gene sequence: CDR1 SNHLY, CDR2 FYNNEI. V lost 4 bases to trimming and J lost 5 bases, with 8 bases between them. CDR3 length: 12 residues. CDR3 sequence: CASSGGAETQYF. The DNA of the CDR3 is TGTGCCAGCAGTGGAGGCGCGGAGACCCAGTACTTC. The whole variable domain, remainder taken from reference TRBV2 and TRBJ2-5, is EPEVTQTPSHQVTQMGQEVILRCVPISNHLYFYWYRQILGQKVEFLVSFYNNEISEKSEIFDDQFSVERPDGSNFTLKIRSTKLEDSAMYFCASSGGAETQYFGPGTRLLVL.

The rearrangement uses TRBV5-1 and TRBJ2-3, with TRBD2 identical over 10 bases. Trimming at V came to 6 bases and at J to 4 bases, leaving 11 bases not matched to a gene. The germline CDR1 and CDR2 sequences are SGHRS and YFSETQ. The CDR3 length is 16 residues. The CDR3 DNA sequence: TGCGCCAGCAACCAAGACAGCGGGGGGGCGGCAGATACGCAGTATTTT. Its protein is CASNQDSGGAADTQYF.

V is TRBV11-2 and J is TRBJ2-3; 7 bases align to TRBD2. Trimming took 5 bases from V and 0 from J; bases not matched to a gene: 8. The CDR3 covers 16 residues. The V gene's germline CDR1 is SGHAT and CDR2 FQNNGV. The CDR3 coding sequence is TGTGCCAGCAGCCCCCGACTAGCCGCTAGCACAGATACGCAGTATTTT. Amino acid sequence: CASSPRLAASTDTQYF.

V is TRBV5-4 and J is TRBJ2-1, with TRBD2 matching 10 bases. The germline V gene has CDR1 SGHNT and CDR2 YYREEE (reference sequence). J lost 8 bases, V lost 3 bases, and 8 bases had no gene match. The CDR3 has 15 amino acids. CDR3 region: CASSSGLARLYEQFF. In DNA form, the CDR3 reads TGTGCCAGCAGCTCGGGACTAGCGCGTTTGTATGAGCAGTTCTTC.

The chain links TRBV4-2 to TRBJ2-7; D not certain. This CDR3 comprises 15 residues. Germline V CDR1 and CDR2: LGHNA, YNFKEQ. Trimming took off 4 bases at V and 6 bases at J, with 19 bases between the two ends. In DNA form, the CDR3 reads TGTGCCAGCAGCCTGAGTCAGGATCGACCCCGCGAGCAGTACTTC. Translating gives CASSLSQDRPREQYF.

V is TRBV5-1 and J is TRBJ2-3; 12 bases align to TRBD2. Germline values: CDR1 SGHRS, CDR2 YFSETQ. CDR3 length equals 16 residues. J was trimmed by 3 bases and V by 6 bases; bases with no gene match: 8. For the CDR3, the DNA is TGCGCCAGCAAAACCGGACTAGCGGGGTCTACAGATACGCAGTATTTT. Encoded protein: CASKTGLAGSTDTQYF. Looking up the rest from reference TRBV5-1 and TRBJ2-3 gives the full variable domain: KAGVTQTPRYLIKTRGQQVTLSCSPISGHRSVSWYQQTPGQGLQFLFEYFSETQRNKGNFPGRFSGRQFSNSRSEMNVSTLELGDSALYLCASKTGLAGSTDTQYFGPGTRLTVL.

This clone was seen more than once but under ten times. The chain combines TRBV30 with TRBJ1-5; D remains ambiguous. The V end was cut by 4 bases, the J end by 0 bases, with 7 bases between. This CDR3 has 13 amino acids. Per the germline V gene, CDR1 is GTSNPN and CDR2 is SVGIG (reference sequence). CDR3 sequence (DNA): TGTGCCTGGACGAGGGATAGCAATCAGCCCCAGCATTTT. Protein: CAWTRDSNQPQHF.

The chain combines TRBV2 with TRBJ1-2; 8 bases line up with TRBD1. The germline CDR1 and CDR2 sequences are SNHLY and FYNNEI. The CDR3 loop spans 12 amino acids. V was pared by 6 bases and J by 8 bases, with 5 bases of the junction left unmatched. The CDR3 sequence: CASSQTGVGYTF. CDR3 sequence (DNA): TGTGCCAGCAGCCAGACAGGGGTCGGCTACACCTTC.

As regards this clone: The sample has other DNA sequences that encode this CDR3 too. The chain uses TRBV30 and TRBJ2-3; 9 bases map to TRBD2. Germline V gene data show CDR1 as GTSNPN and CDR2 as SVGIG (reference sequence). The CDR3 length is 18 residues. Trimming at V came to 0 bases and at J to 2 bases, leaving 12 bases not matched to a gene. CDR3 sequence: CAWSVRNSGGPTTDTQYF. CDR3 nucleotides: TGTGCCTGGAGTGTACGTAATAGCGGGGGCCCTACCACAGATACGCAGTATTTT. Using reference TRBV30 and TRBJ2-3 for the parts outside the CDR3, the full variable domain is SQTIHQWPATLVQPVGSPLSLECTVEGTSNPNLYWYRQAAGRGLQLLFYSVGIGQISSEVPQNLSASRPQDRQFILSSKKLLLSDSGFYLCAWSVRNSGGPTTDTQYFGPGTRLTVL.

The V call is TRBV19, the J call TRBJ1-1; D possibly corresponds to TRBD1 (5 bases). CDR3 length: 13 residues. Deletions cut 4 bases from V and 4 bases from J, with 10 bases between. Germline loops: CDR1 LNHDA, CDR2 SQIVND (reference sequence). CDR3 residues: CASSKLRGTEAFF. CDR3 sequence (DNA): TGTGCCAGTAGTAAGCTAAGGGGCACTGAAGCTTTCTTT.

In its sample, this clone was seen a few times. The chain has TRBV4-2 and TRBJ1-1, with D uncertain. The CDR3 contains 13 residues. Trimming shortened V by 4 bases and J by 4 bases, and 10 bases separated the two germline ends. Germline CDR1 is LGHNA and CDR2 is YNFKEQ. CDR3 in DNA: TGTGCCAGCAGCCCTGACGCTTCCACTGAAGCTTTCTTT. Encoded protein: CASSPDASTEAFF.

The V and J genes are TRBV19 and TRBJ1-1; D not resolved. The CDR3 runs 12 residues. The ends were cut back, 11 bases at V and 6 bases at J, with 16 bases in the middle. Germline CDR1 is LNHDA and CDR2 is SQIVND (reference sequence). The CDR3 nucleotides are TGTGCCTCTTTCTCTTACTCGGCTGAAGCTTTCTTT. Translated, it gives CASFSYSAEAFF.

This clone was counted once. The chain employs TRBV6-6 and TRBJ1-4, with 8 positions matching TRBD1. The germline gives CDR1 MNHNY, CDR2 SVGAGI (reference sequence). Trimming removed 6 bases from V and 4 bases from J; junction bases left unmatched: 7. The CDR3 has 15 residues. The CDR3 loop reads CASSRSGQDNEKLFF. The DNA for the CDR3 is TGTGCCAGCAGCCGCTCGGGACAGGATAATGAAAAACTGTTTTTT.

Here the CDR3 reads CASRGGSYNEQFF. The CDR3 coding sequence is TGTGCCAGCAGGGGGGGTTCCTACAATGAGCAGTTCTTC. The genes are TRBV4-2 and TRBJ2-1, with D perhaps TRBD2 (6 bases). V lost 6 bases to trimming and J lost 1 base, with 7 bases between them. The CDR3 sequence is 13 residues long. Germline assignment: CDR1 LGHNA and CDR2 YNFKEQ.

The chain carries TRBV27 and TRBJ2-5, with 7 bases matching TRBD1. This CDR3 has 14 amino acids. Germline CDR1 MNHEY, CDR2 SMNVEV (reference sequence). The trim removed 5 bases at V and 5 bases at J, leaving 8 bases unmatched. The DNA of the CDR3 is TGTGCCAGCAGTCCGAGACAGGGTTGGGAGACCCAGTACTTC. Protein: CASSPRQGWETQYF.

The V and J genes are TRBV27 and TRBJ1-1; D possibly corresponds to TRBD1 (6 bases). Germline V gene lookup returns CDR1 MNHEY and CDR2 SMNVEV (reference sequence). V gave up 5 bases and J gave up 6 bases, with 13 bases separating them. This CDR3 comprises 13 residues. CDR3 residues: CASSKWGASEAFF. The CDR3 DNA is TGTGCCAGCAGTAAGTGGGGGGCCTCTGAAGCTTTCTTT.

The rearrangement links TRBV18 to TRBJ2-7; 7 nucleotides match TRBD1. CDR1 and CDR2 from the germline V gene are KGHSH and LQKENI. J was trimmed by 6 bases and V by 0 bases; bases with no gene match: 8. The CDR3 consists of 15 residues. Here the CDR3 reads CASSPPGQGVLEQYF. The DNA for the CDR3 is TGTGCCAGCTCACCACCTGGTCAGGGGGTACTCGAGCAGTACTTC.

This chain joins TRBV7-9 and TRBJ1-1; maybe TRBD1 (5 bases). The CDR3 has 12 residues. CDR1 and CDR2 (germline): SEHNR, FQNEAQ (reference sequence). The V gene lost 1 base and the J gene lost 6 bases, with 6 bases spanning the gap. CDR3 DNA: TGTGCCAGCAGCTTAGGACAGCCTGAAGCTTTCTTT. The encoded protein is CASSLGQPEAFF.

CDR3 nucleotide sequence: TGCGCCAGCGGATCCCCAGCGGGCGGCGTCACAGATACGCAGTATTTT. Its protein product is CASGSPAGGVTDTQYF. The rearrangement links TRBV5-1 to TRBJ2-3; TRBD2 might be the D (6 bases). Germline CDR1 reads SGHRS; CDR2 reads YFSETQ. CDR3 length: 16 residues. The V and J ends lost 7 bases and 2 bases respectively, with 20 bases between them.

This clone was observed a few times. The chain links TRBV19 to TRBJ2-3; D perhaps matches TRBD2 (7 bases). The CDR3 is 14 residues long. Trimming removed 9 bases from V and 4 bases from J, with 17 bases in between. Germline V gene data show CDR1 as LNHDA and CDR2 as SQIVND (reference sequence). In DNA form, the CDR3 reads TGTGCCAGCACCCCGGGGGGCGATTCAGATACGCAGTATTTT. This sequence encodes CASTPGGDSDTQYF.

This chain connects TRBV28 to TRBJ1-5; D gene uncertain. CDR1 is MDHEN, CDR2 SYDVKM, per germline. The V end lost 6 bases, the J end lost 1 base, and 4 bases lay between the germline ends. The CDR3 sequence is 12 residues long. The CDR3 sequence is CASRRSNQPQHF. The CDR3, as DNA: TGTGCCAGCAGACGGAGCAATCAGCCCCAGCATTTT.

The genes are TRBV9 and TRBJ1-1; D is unresolved. Trimming left V 0 bases short and J 5 bases short, with 8 bases between. Germline-derived CDR1 and CDR2 are SGDLS and YYNGEE. The CDR3 runs 13 residues. The CDR3 sequence: CASSVEERTEAFF. The CDR3, as DNA: TGTGCCAGCAGCGTAGAGGAAAGAACTGAAGCTTTCTTT.

This chain joins TRBV29-1 and TRBJ1-1; TRBD1 matches at 11 bases. Germline V gives CDR1 SQVTM, CDR2 ANQGSEA. This CDR3 region has 12 residues. The V segment lost 7 bases and the J segment 3 bases; nucleotides outside the gene matches: 1. This CDR3 is CSGDRGDTEAFF. CDR3 in DNA: TGCAGCGGGGACAGGGGGGACACTGAAGCTTTCTTT.

CDR3 in amino acids: CASTSPQGAADEQYF. The CDR3 nucleotides are TGTGCCAGCACCTCACCTCAGGGGGCAGCGGACGAGCAGTACTTC. The chain is built from TRBV28 and TRBJ2-7; 8 nucleotides align to TRBD1. V lost 7 bases and J lost 5; bases outside the gene matches: 13. This CDR3 is built from 15 residues. Germline CDR1 and CDR2: MDHEN and SYDVKM.